These 9 T cell receptor beta chains originate from one sample sequenced in a study of blood T cell repertoires in COVID-19. Assay: immunoSEQ multiplex PCR; the TCRdb copy retains only in-frame clones and omits some. The sample records hundreds of thousands of clones, roughly 89% being singletons. The sample taken for sequencing was PBMCs or T cells enriched from blood (not recorded which). These TCRs come from a woman aged 40 to 50 who had recovered from COVID-19.

The J gene is TRBJ1-4, the V gene TRBV5-1; 9 bases agree with TRBD1. The germline CDR1 and CDR2 sequences are SGHRS and YFSETQ. CDR3 length equals 14 residues. V was clipped by 5 bases and J by 5 bases; unmatched bases: 4. As DNA, the CDR3 is TGCGCCAGCAGAGCCGGGACAGGGAATGAAAAACTGTTTTTT. Its protein is CASRAGTGNEKLFF. Looking up the rest from reference TRBV5-1 and TRBJ1-4 gives the full variable domain: KAGVTQTPRYLIKTRGQQVTLSCSPISGHRSVSWYQQTPGQGLQFLFEYFSETQRNKGNFPGRFSGRQFSNSRSEMNVSTLELGDSALYLCASRAGTGNEKLFFGSGTQLSVL.

This clone appeared a few times. The V gene is TRBV7-9, the J gene TRBJ2-7, with TRBD1 matching 7 bases. This CDR3 spans 13 amino acids. V lost 4 bases, J lost 6 bases, and 6 bases stayed unmatched. CDR1 is SEHNR, CDR2 FQNEAQ, per germline (reference sequence). The CDR3 reads CASSSTQGLEQYF. CDR3 in DNA: TGTGCCAGCAGCTCGACACAGGGGCTCGAGCAGTACTTC.

The rearrangement links TRBV7-8 to TRBJ2-5, with 10 bases matching TRBD2. There are 17 residues in the CDR3. Germline loops: CDR1 SGHVS, CDR2 FQNEAQ. The ends lost 4 bases at V and 5 bases at J; junction bases unmatched: 13. CDR3 loop: CASSSKSIAGGRETQYF. The CDR3 bases are TGTGCCAGCAGCTCCAAAAGTATAGCGGGAGGTCGGGAGACCCAGTACTTC.

The chain carries TRBV19 and TRBJ2-1, with 12 bases identical to TRBD2. The CDR3 totals 16 residues. The V gene's germline CDR1 is LNHDA and CDR2 SQIVND (reference sequence). Trimming cost V 6 bases and J 10 bases; bases outside gene matches: 13. Written as DNA, the CDR3 is TGTGCCAGTAGGCTGCTAGGGACTAGCGGGTTATACGAGCAGTTCTTC. Its protein product is CASRLLGTSGLYEQFF.

The CDR3 region is CNPGVGTEAFF. The CDR3 DNA is TGTAACCCCGGGGTTGGGACTGAAGCTTTCTTT. The V and J genes are TRBV28 and TRBJ1-1; D gene ambiguous. The CDR3 is 11 residues long. Germline CDR1 MDHEN, CDR2 SYDVKM.

The chain is built from TRBV18 and TRBJ2-7, with 8 positions matching TRBD2. CDR3 length: 13 residues. Per the germline V gene, CDR1 is KGHSH and CDR2 is LQKENI. Losses at the gene ends were 0 bases for V and 6 bases for J; bases not matched to a gene: 1. The CDR3 DNA follows: TGTGCCAGCTCACCACCTCTAGCGGGCGAGCAGTACTTC. Amino acids: CASSPPLAGEQYF.

The V gene is TRBV5-1, the J gene TRBJ1-1; weak D call: TRBD1 (6 bases). V lost 1 base to trimming and J lost 4 bases, with 11 bases between them. Germline V gene sequence: CDR1 SGHRS, CDR2 YFSETQ. The CDR3 extends over 14 amino acids. The CDR3 spells CASSLRAGATEAFF. The DNA of the CDR3 is TGCGCCAGCAGCTTGAGGGCAGGGGCCACTGAAGCTTTCTTT.

The V and J genes are TRBV6-5 and TRBJ2-5; 8 bases are shared with TRBD2. V gave up 6 bases and J gave up 3 bases; unmatched junction bases: 3. Germline CDR1 reads MNHEY; CDR2 reads SVGAGI. This CDR3 has 13 residues. CDR3 sequence: CASRTSGEETQYF. In DNA, the CDR3 is TGTGCCAGCAGAACTAGCGGCGAAGAGACCCAGTACTTC.

The rearrangement links TRBV5-6 to TRBJ2-7; D is ambiguous. The CDR3 sequence is 14 residues long. Germline assignment: CDR1 SGHDT and CDR2 YYEEEE. With 1 base removed from V and 2 bases from J, the gap between germline ends came to 10 bases. CDR3 nucleotide sequence: TGTGCCAGCAGCTTGAGTCAGGCTACCTACGAGCAGTACTTC. It translates to CASSLSQATYEQYF.